The 8 T cell receptor beta chains below were found in one sample sequenced in a study of beta chain features in type 1 diabetes. Expressed TCRB transcripts were sequenced after all isolated RNA was converted to cDNA. The protocol was immunoSEQ multiplex PCR, while the TCRdb copy is restricted to in-frame clones and leaves out a portion. The sample holds 350,000 to 450,000 clones, more than 13% seen once. Specimen: naive CD4+ T cells from blood. These receptors were obtained from a woman aged 18 to 35 in good health.

The gene calls are TRBV28 and TRBJ2-3; possibly TRBD1 for D (6 bases). The germline gives CDR1 MDHEN, CDR2 SYDVKM. The CDR3 runs 15 residues. V gave up 11 bases and J gave up 2 bases, with 20 bases separating them. The CDR3, as DNA: TGTGCCCACGCTCCAGGGGAGTTTTCCACAGATACGCAGTATTTT. Its translation is CAHAPGEFSTDTQYF.

The sample holds a few counts of this clone. The chain's CDR3 is CASSLVRASGLHEQYF. The CDR3 nucleotides read TGTGCCAGCAGCTTGGTGAGAGCTAGCGGGCTCCACGAGCAGTACTTC. The V gene is TRBV13, the J gene TRBJ2-7; 8 bases align to TRBD2. J was trimmed by 5 bases and V by 3 bases; bases with no gene match: 12. In germline, CDR1 is PRHDT, CDR2 FYEKMQ (reference sequence). The CDR3 is 16 amino acids.

This clone has just a few counts. V usage is TRBV9 and J usage is TRBJ2-7; the match to TRBD1 covers 8 bases. V dropped 1 base and J dropped 6; count of bases not matched to a gene: 15. Germline-derived CDR1 and CDR2 are SGDLS and YYNGEE. The CDR3 is made up of 17 amino acids. CDR3 coding DNA: TGTGCCAGCAGCGTAAACCCGGGCCGGGACAGGTGGTCCGAGCAGTACTTC. This translates into CASSVNPGRDRWSEQYF.

The rearrangement links TRBV5-4 to TRBJ2-2, with TRBD1 matching over 8 bases. The V and J ends lost 4 bases and 6 bases, in that order; junction bases with no gene match: 5. Germline CDR1 and CDR2: SGHNT and YYREEE (reference sequence). There are 14 residues in the CDR3. The CDR3 DNA reads TGTGCCAGCAGCCGAAAGACAGGGGCCGGGGAGCTGTTTTTT. As protein: CASSRKTGAGELFF.

The CDR3 region is CSVQRTSLDEQFF. CDR3 coding DNA: TGCAGCGTTCAACGGACTAGCCTGGATGAGCAGTTCTTC. The chain carries TRBV29-1 and TRBJ2-1; 8 bases are shared with TRBD2. This CDR3 is 13 amino acids long. V lost 5 bases and J lost 8; bases outside the gene matches: 8. CDR1 and CDR2 from the germline V gene are SQVTM and ANQGSEA.

The chain recombines TRBV30 with TRBJ2-7; TRBD2 is a possible D gene (5 bases). Per the germline V gene, CDR1 is GTSNPN and CDR2 is SVGIG (reference sequence). V was pared by 8 bases and J by 7 bases, with 21 bases between. This CDR3 is 13 amino acids long. Here the CDR3 reads CAHIARKTWEQYF. The DNA for the CDR3 is TGTGCCCATATAGCGCGAAAGACGTGGGAGCAGTACTTC.

The chain carries TRBV30 and TRBJ2-5, with 10 bases that match TRBD2. Germline trimming cut 3 bases from V and 0 bases from J; bases unmatched to any gene: 4. This CDR3 comprises 15 residues. The germline gives CDR1 GTSNPN, CDR2 SVGIG (reference sequence). The CDR3 protein is CAWSPGLANQETQYF. The CDR3 region has the DNA TGTGCCTGGAGCCCGGGACTAGCGAACCAAGAGACCCAGTACTTC.

This clone occurred a few times. The genes are TRBV30 and TRBJ2-7, with D perhaps matching TRBD2 (5 bases). The CDR3 spans 14 residues. Trimming stripped 0 bases from V and 2 bases from J, with 11 bases between. CDR1 is GTSNPN and CDR2 is SVGIG in the germline V gene (reference sequence). CDR3 residues: CAWSVSGQTYEQYF. CDR3 sequence (DNA): TGTGCCTGGAGTGTGAGCGGTCAAACCTACGAGCAGTACTTC.